One T cell receptor beta chain is described in this entry. This record belongs to a study of blood T cell repertoires in COVID-19. Study background: COVID-19 samples, acute and convalescent, were from the United States, Italy and Spain. PBMCs, B-cell-depleted T cells, or T cells were the source of the cDNA or gDNA that made up the material.

This CDR3 spans 12 amino acids. Trimming pared 10 bases from V and 1 base from J, leaving 9 bases between. Original handling: Amplifying reference gene primers gave estimates of nucleated cell counts. Assay: immunoSEQ multiplex PCR; the TCRdb copy retains only in-frame clones and omits some. The V and J calls and the clone size are those of that table, but D and trimming were determined from the DNA. The sample holds roughly 98,000 clones, 85% to 95% seen once. V and J are TRBV12-3 or TRBV12-4 and TRBJ2-3; a weak D match, TRBD2 (6 bases). Input material: peripheral blood. The origin of this receptor is a woman between 55 and 75 years old with active COVID-19. The CDR3 region is CAIGTGTDTQYF. For the CDR3, the DNA is TGTGCCATCGGGACTGGCACAGATACGCAGTATTTT.